The present T cell receptor (beta chain) was sequenced within a study of shared clonotypes between healthy human individuals (dated by TCRdb to the early 2020s). Describing the broader study: The cohort comprised a couple of women and a few men aged 18 to 49 years. To increase sequencing depth and limit assay-specific biases, different laboratories used diverse techniques to prepare libraries and sequence TCR repertoires. Per donor, three plates each were used for CD4 naive and CD4 memory, two for CD8 naive, and one for CD8 memory. The study deeply sequenced blood TCR repertoires of several healthy adults to estimate repertoire size and the extent of clonotype sharing between individuals. Per donor, leukapheresis produced somewhere between about 0.94 and 9 billion PBMCs. General conclusions and limits of the study: About 5% of naive CD4, approximately 3.7% of naive CD8, about 2.4% of memory CD4, and over 0.35% of memory CD8 clonotypes were shared across several donors. Because the study included a small number of donors, the genetic and exposure-history diversity represented was limited. Higher generation probabilities were observed for clonotypes shared by all four sorted-subset donors than for non-shared clonotypes. Larger estimated clonotype richness was generally found for naive subsets than for memory subsets. Based on pairwise subsampling, the degree of clonotype sharing among donors was expected to be affected by sequencing depth. Incomplete sequencing was indicated by rarefaction of sorted-subset datasets, despite the large sequencing depth. Sampling was restricted to blood, and TCR repertoires in tissues likely differ from the TCR repertoires found in blood.

Here V drops 4 bases and J drops 12 bases, and the junction holds 12 bases not matched to any gene. Its CDR3 holds 13 amino acids, cysteine through phenylalanine. Only the CDR3 DNA is retained, 39 bases long and in frame from the first base. The germline V gene specifies SGHAT as CDR1 and FQNNGV as CDR2. Donors were healthy HIV-negative adults with no recently reported acute infections or vaccinations. All donors were Caucasian adults living in Nashville, Tennessee, USA. CD4+ T cells were enriched through magnetic negative selection, after which naive cells were positively selected on CD45RA and the remaining negative fraction served as the memory subset. Blood was obtained by leukapheresis, after which PBMCs were separated by Ficoll-Histopaque density gradient centrifugation and cryopreserved in liquid nitrogen vapor phase. Purity and quantity of every magnetically sorted T cell population were checked by analytical flow cytometry. Each sorted fraction had its genomic DNA isolated and then quantified by UV absorbance on a Nanodrop 2000c.

Using the deep immunoSEQ assay, TCR CDR3 regions were amplified from genomic DNA by multiplex PCR. Extracted genomic DNA from each cell subset was spread evenly across all wells of several immunoSEQ 96-well plates, with each plate serving as a replicate. For sorted subsets, approximately 0.2 ug of genomic DNA, equivalent to 30,000 or so T cell genomes, went into each replicate PCR. Purified libraries were measured with a Qubit 3.0 fluorometer, size-checked on a Bioanalyzer 2100, and measured again with the KAPA Library Quantification kit. Each immunoSEQ 96-well plate was sequenced on its own single-read 150-cycle Illumina NextSeq 550 flow cell. Per the original workflow: The immunoSEQ output contained only junctional sequences without quality scores, so filtering could not match that applied to full-length reads. To assign V/J genes and CDR3, sequences were annotated against IMGT germline references using PyIR, a Python wrapper for IgBLAST v1.9. Reads were removed for weak V/J assignments (E-value above 1e-6), missing CDR3, stop codons, out-of-frame junctions, or ambiguous translated residues. A V3J clonotype was defined by an identical inferred V gene, J gene, and CDR3 amino acid sequence. Percentage overlap between repertoires was calculated by dividing the number of shared unique clonotypes by the size of the smaller repertoire. Richness of each repertoire was evaluated using RTK rarefaction, the Chao1 estimator, and Recon v2.1 estimates of unobserved clonotypes. For all TCRbeta clonotypes obtained by the gDNA method from a few donors, generation probabilities were computed with OLGA. Here the immuneACCESS table is served through TCRdb, limited to in-frame sequences with V and J called. Missing clones are a known gap in these copies; in checked studies unresolved V genes cover under half, and the rest lacks a known reason. V, J and clone size reflect that table, while D and trimming were determined from the DNA. Across this sample there are approximately 2.3 million clones, with approximately 95% seen only once. Around 0.4% of the sample comes from the top ten.

Notes on this clone: What antigen it recognizes has not been identified. Per-base qualities were not stored, and no clone one base away is much larger.

Input material: naive CD4+ T cells from PBMCs. The cell subset or site label of this sample denotes: CD45RA+ positively selected. The sequence joins TRBV11-2 to TRBJ2-7; TRBD1 agrees with 7 junctional bases. This clonotype originated in a man aged 18 to 35 in good health. Some clones in this sample may be carry-over from other donors' samples. The DNA is TGTGCCAGCAGCTATCGACAGGGAAATTGGTGGTACTTC. Its protein product is CASSYRQGNWWYF.